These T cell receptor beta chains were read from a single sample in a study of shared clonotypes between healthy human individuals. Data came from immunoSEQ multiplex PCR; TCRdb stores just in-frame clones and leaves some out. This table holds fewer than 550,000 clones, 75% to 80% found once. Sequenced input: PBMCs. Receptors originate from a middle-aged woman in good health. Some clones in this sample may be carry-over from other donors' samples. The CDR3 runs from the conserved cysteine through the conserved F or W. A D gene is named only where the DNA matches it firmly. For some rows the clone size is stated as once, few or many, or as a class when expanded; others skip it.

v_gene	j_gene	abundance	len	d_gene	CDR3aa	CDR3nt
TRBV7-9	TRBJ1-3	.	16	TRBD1	CASRPQTGASGNTIYF	TGTGCCAGCAGGCCACAGACAGGGGCCTCTGGAAACACCATATATTTT
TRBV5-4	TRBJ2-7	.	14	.	CASSRGRPPYEQYF	TGTGCCAGCAGCCGGGGTCGACCTCCCTACGAGCAGTACTTC
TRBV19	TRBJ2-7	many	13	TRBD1	CASSSRGPNEQYF	TGTGCCAGTAGTAGCAGGGGGCCTAACGAGCAGTACTTC
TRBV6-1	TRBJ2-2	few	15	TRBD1	CASSEAQGAPGELFF	TGTGCCAGCAGTGAAGCGCAGGGGGCACCCGGGGAGCTGTTTTTT
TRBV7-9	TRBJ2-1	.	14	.	CASSPRTIYNEQFF	TGTGCCAGCAGCCCCCGGACCATATACAATGAGCAGTTCTTC
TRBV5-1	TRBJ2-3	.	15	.	CASSLVSGFTDTQYF	TGCGCCAGCAGCTTGGTGAGCGGATTCACAGATACGCAGTATTTT
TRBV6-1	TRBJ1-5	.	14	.	CASRSGPRGEPQHF	TGTGCCAGCAGGAGCGGGCCTAGAGGGGAGCCCCAGCATTTT
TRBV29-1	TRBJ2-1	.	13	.	CSGVESSYNEQFF	TGCAGTGGGGTGGAGAGCTCCTACAATGAGCAGTTCTTC
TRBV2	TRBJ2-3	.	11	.	CAAGRTDTQYF	TGTGCTGCAGGGCGCACAGATACGCAGTATTTT
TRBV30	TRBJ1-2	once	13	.	CAWSALTHGDYTF	TGTGCCTGGAGTGCCTTGACTCATGGAGACTACACCTTC
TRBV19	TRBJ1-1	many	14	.	CASSTQQGTAEAFF	TGTGCCAGTAGTACTCAACAGGGAACGGCTGAAGCTTTCTTT
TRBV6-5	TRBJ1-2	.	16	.	CASSYSAERTNYGYTF	TGTGCCAGCAGTTACTCAGCAGAAAGAACTAACTATGGCTACACCTTC
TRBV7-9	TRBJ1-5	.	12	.	CASSLGNQPQHF	TGTGCCAGCAGCTTGGGAAATCAGCCCCAGCATTTT
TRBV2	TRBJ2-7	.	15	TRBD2	CASSATSGDSYEQYF	TGTGCCAGCAGTGCCACTAGCGGGGACTCCTACGAGCAGTACTTC
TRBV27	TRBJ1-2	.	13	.	CASSTRGLSGYTF	TGTGCCAGCAGTACCAGAGGATTAAGCGGCTACACCTTC
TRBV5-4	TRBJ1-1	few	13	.	CASSLGPNTEAFF	TGTGCCAGCAGCTTGGGACCGAACACTGAAGCTTTCTTT
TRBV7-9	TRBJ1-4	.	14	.	CASSSGPTHEKLFF	TGTGCCAGCAGCTCGGGACCGACGCATGAAAAACTGTTTTTT
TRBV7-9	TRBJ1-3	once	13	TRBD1	CASRTRDSNTIYF	TGTGCCAGCAGGACTCGGGACAGCAACACCATATATTTT
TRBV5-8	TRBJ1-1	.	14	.	CASSYHTRNTEAFF	TGTGCCAGCAGCTATCACACAAGAAACACTGAAGCTTTCTTT
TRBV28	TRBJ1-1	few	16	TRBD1	CASSMDRGQWNTEAFF	TGTGCCAGCAGTATGGACAGGGGGCAGTGGAACACTGAAGCTTTCTTT
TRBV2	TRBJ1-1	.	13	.	CASKADMNTEAFF	TGTGCCAGCAAGGCAGACATGAACACTGAAGCTTTCTTT
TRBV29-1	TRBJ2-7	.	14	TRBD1	CSVEMGQVHHEQYF	TGCAGCGTTGAAATGGGACAGGTACACCACGAGCAGTACTTC
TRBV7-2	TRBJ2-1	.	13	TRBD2	CASSFRTSDEQFF	TGTGCCAGCAGCTTCCGGACTAGTGATGAGCAGTTCTTC
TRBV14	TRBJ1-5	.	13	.	CASSQDRNQPQHF	TGTGCCAGCAGCCAAGACAGGAATCAGCCCCAGCATTTT
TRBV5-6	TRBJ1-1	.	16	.	CASSTPLPPLNTEAFF	TGTGCCAGCAGCACGCCCCTACCCCCCTTAAACACTGAAGCTTTCTTT
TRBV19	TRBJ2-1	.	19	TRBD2	CASSPGLAGGASSYNEQFF	TGTGCCAGTAGTCCGGGACTAGCGGGAGGGGCCAGCTCCTACAATGAGCAGTTCTTC
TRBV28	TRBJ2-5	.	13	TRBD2	CASRGGRWETQYF	TGTGCCAGCAGGGGCGGGAGGTGGGAGACCCAGTACTTC
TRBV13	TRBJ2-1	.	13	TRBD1	CASSPDRDNEQFF	TGTGCCAGCAGCCCCGACAGGGACAATGAGCAGTTCTTC
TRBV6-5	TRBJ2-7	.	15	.	CASRHREISSYEQYF	TGTGCCAGCAGACACAGGGAGATAAGCTCCTACGAGCAGTACTTC
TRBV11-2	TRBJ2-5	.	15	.	CASSLPQTSRETQYF	TGTGCCAGCAGCTTACCCCAGACCAGCAGAGAGACCCAGTACTTC
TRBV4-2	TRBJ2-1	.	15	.	CASSQAGGLIGKQFF	TGTGCCAGCAGCCAAGCCGGAGGGCTGATCGGGAAGCAGTTCTTC
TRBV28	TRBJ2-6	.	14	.	CASRGWSGANVLTF	TGTGCCAGCAGGGGGTGGTCTGGGGCCAACGTCCTGACTTTC
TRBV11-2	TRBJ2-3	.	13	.	CASSFQGGDTQYF	TGTGCCAGCAGCTTTCAAGGGGGAGATACGCAGTATTTT
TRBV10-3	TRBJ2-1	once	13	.	CAISPRYYNEQFF	TGTGCCATATCTCCCCGCTACTACAATGAGCAGTTCTTC
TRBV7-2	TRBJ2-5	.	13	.	CASSARGGETQYF	TGTGCCAGCAGCGCCAGGGGAGGGGAGACCCAGTACTTC
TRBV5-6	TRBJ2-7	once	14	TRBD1	CASSFWDRSYEQYF	TGTGCCAGCAGCTTCTGGGACAGATCCTACGAGCAGTACTTC
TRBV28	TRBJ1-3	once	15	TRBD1	CASRETGGGGNTIYF	TGTGCCAGCAGAGAAACAGGGGGTGGTGGAAACACCATATATTTT
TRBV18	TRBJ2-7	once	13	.	CASSPSRTYEQYF	TGTGCCAGCTCACCGTCCAGGACCTACGAGCAGTACTTC
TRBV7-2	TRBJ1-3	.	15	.	CASSFLDYSGNTIYF	TGTGCCAGCAGCTTCCTAGACTATTCTGGAAACACCATATATTTT
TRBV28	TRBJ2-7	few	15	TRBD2	CASSLTSGSIHEQYF	TGTGCCAGCAGTTTGACTAGCGGGAGTATCCACGAGCAGTACTTC
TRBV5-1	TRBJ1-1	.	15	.	CASSSAGIANTEAFF	TGCGCCAGCAGCTCAGCAGGGATAGCGAACACTGAAGCTTTCTTT
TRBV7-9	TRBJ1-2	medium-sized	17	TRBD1	CASSDSGTGVNSDGYTF	TGTGCCAGCAGCGATTCGGGGACAGGGGTCAATAGTGATGGCTACACCTTC
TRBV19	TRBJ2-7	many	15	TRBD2	CASSTGLAGSMGQYF	TGTGCCAGTAGTACGGGACTAGCGGGGTCCATGGGGCAGTACTTC
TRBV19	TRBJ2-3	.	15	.	CASSMIGKGTDTQYF	TGTGCCAGTAGTATGATCGGGAAAGGCACAGATACGCAGTATTTT
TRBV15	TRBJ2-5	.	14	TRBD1	CATSEDRGLGEQYF	TGTGCCACCAGCGAGGACAGGGGATTGGGAGAGCAGTACTTC
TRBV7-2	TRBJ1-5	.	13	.	CASSLAGAQPQHF	TGTGCCAGCAGCTTAGCAGGGGCCCAGCCCCAGCATTTT